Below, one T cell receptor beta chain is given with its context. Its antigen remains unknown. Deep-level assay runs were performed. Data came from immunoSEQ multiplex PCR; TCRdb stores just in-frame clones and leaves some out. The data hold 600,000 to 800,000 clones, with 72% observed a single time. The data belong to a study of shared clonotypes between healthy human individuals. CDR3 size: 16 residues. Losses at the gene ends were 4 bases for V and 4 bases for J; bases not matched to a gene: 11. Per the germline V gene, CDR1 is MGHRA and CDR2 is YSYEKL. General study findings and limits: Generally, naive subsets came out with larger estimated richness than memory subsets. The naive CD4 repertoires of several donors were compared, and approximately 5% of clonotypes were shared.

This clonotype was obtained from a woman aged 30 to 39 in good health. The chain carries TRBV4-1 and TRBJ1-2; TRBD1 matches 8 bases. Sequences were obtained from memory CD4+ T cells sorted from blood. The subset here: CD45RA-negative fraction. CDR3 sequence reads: CASSRPGQGGSYGYTF. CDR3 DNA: TGCGCCAGCAGCCGTCCCGGACAGGGCGGCAGCTATGGCTACACCTTC.